Sequencing of this T cell receptor (beta chain) was carried out in a study of T cell repertoires in cytomegalovirus infection. Across the whole study: Both recently identified HLA-C-restricted and well-studied HLA-B-restricted CMV epitopes were used in the study. Based on public TCR beta signatures, there were indications of CMV infection and of a matching HLA type.

TCRdb reanalysed the reads using MiXCR and keeps one entry per CDR3 protein. The table includes around 770,000 distinct CDR3 sequences, 29% detected once. Comment on this clonotype: Its antigen is unidentified.

The receptor's source is a human donor in good health (CMV status not recorded). Some clones in this sample may be carry-over from other donors' samples. Specimen: cultured CD8+ T cells from PBMCs, collected from culture after CMV antigen stimulation.

The CDR3 region is CASSATGIEPQHF. The CDR3 DNA is TGTGCCAGCAGCGCTACAGGGATTGAGCCCCAGCATTTT. The chain recombines TRBV5-6 with TRBJ1-5; TRBD1 is a possible D gene (6 bases). The V gene lost 4 bases and the J gene lost 8 bases, with 13 bases spanning the gap. The CDR3 loop spans 13 amino acids. Germline V gene sequence: CDR1 SGHDT, CDR2 YYEEEE.